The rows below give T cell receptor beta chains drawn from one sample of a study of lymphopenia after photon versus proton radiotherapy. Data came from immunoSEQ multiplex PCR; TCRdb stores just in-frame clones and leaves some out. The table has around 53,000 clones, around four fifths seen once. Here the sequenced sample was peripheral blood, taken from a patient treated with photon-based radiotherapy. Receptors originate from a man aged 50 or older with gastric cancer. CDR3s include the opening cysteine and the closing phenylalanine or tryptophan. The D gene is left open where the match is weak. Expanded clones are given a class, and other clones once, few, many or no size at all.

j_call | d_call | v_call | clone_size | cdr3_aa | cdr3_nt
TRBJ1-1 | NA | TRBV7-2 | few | CASSLVLNTEAFF | TGTGCCAGCAGTCTCGTCCTGAACACTGAAGCTTTCTTT
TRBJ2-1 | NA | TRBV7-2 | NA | CASSLSRNEQFF | TGTGCCAGCAGCTTAAGCCGGAATGAGCAGTTCTTC
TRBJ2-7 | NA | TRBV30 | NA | CAWSVGTGSAYEQYF | TGTGCCTGGAGTGTCGGGACGGGGAGCGCCTACGAGCAGTACTTC
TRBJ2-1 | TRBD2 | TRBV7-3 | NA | CASSPHSGLALDEQFF | TGTGCCAGCAGCCCCCATTCGGGACTAGCCCTCGATGAGCAGTTCTTC
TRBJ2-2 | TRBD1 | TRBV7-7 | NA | CASGQDTNTGELFF | TGTGCCAGCGGACAGGACACGAACACCGGGGAGCTGTTTTTT
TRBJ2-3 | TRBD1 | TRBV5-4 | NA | CASSLGGGSTDTQYF | TGTGCCAGCAGCTTGGGAGGGGGCAGCACAGATACGCAGTATTTT
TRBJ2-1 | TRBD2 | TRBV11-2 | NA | CASSSASGPYNEQFF | TGTGCCAGCAGCAGCGCTAGCGGCCCGTACAATGAGCAGTTCTTC
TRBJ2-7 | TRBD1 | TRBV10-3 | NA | CAISASPGQGPYEQYF | TGTGCCATCAGTGCCTCGCCGGGACAGGGCCCCTACGAGCAGTACTTC
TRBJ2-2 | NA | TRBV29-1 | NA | CSVERPGRTGSGRFF | TGCAGCGTTGAAAGGCCGGGACGCACGGGGAGCGGTCGTTTTTTT
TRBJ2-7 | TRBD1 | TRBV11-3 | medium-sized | CASSLQGSEQYF | TGTGCCAGCAGCCTACAGGGGAGCGAGCAGTACTTC
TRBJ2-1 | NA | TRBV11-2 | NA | CASNRDGTPYNEQFF | TGTGCCAGCAACAGAGACGGAACCCCCTACAATGAGCAGTTCTTC
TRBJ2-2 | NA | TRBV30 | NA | CALASHVNTGELFF | TGTGCCCTAGCCTCGCACGTCAACACCGGGGAGCTGTTTTTT
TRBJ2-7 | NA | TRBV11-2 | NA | CASSSFRDISYEQYF | TGTGCCAGCAGCTCATTCCGGGACATCTCCTACGAGCAGTACTTC
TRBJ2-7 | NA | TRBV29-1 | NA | CSVGPAYEQYF | TGCAGCGTTGGACCGGCCTACGAGCAGTACTTC
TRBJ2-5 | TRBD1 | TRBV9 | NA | CASSTGQGGRETQYF | TGTGCCAGCAGCACTGGACAGGGTGGGCGAGAGACCCAGTACTTC
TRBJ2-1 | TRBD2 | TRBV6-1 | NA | CASSEAAGGPYNEQFF | TGTGCCAGCAGTGAAGCAGCGGGAGGTCCCTACAATGAGCAGTTCTTC
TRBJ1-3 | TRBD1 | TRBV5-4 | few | CASGTGTAGNTIYF | TGTGCCAGCGGGACCGGGACAGCTGGAAACACCATATATTTT
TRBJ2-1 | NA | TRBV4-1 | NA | CASSQNNNEQFF | TGCGCCAGCAGCCAAAATAACAATGAGCAGTTCTTC
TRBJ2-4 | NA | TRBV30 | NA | CAWSEGGGNIQYF | TGTGCCTGGAGTGAGGGGGGCGGAAACATTCAGTACTTC
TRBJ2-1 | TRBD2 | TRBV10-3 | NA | CATLPGLVDNEQFF | TGTGCCACCCTACCGGGACTAGTTGACAATGAGCAGTTCTTC
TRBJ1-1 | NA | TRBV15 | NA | CATSRGGVFGTEAFF | TGTGCCACCAGCAGGGGGGGGGTGTTTGGCACTGAAGCTTTCTTT
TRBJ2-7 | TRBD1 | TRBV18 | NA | CASSPRQGTGEQYF | TGTGCCAGCTCACCACGACAGGGGACGGGCGAGCAGTACTTC
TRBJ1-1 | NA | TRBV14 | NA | CASSQDRDRVNTEAFF | TGTGCCAGCAGCCAAGATCGCGACCGCGTGAACACTGAAGCTTTCTTT
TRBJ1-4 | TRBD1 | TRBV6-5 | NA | CASRSQGASEKLFF | TGTGCCAGCAGGTCACAGGGGGCGAGCGAAAAACTGTTTTTT
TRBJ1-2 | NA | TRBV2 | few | CASSEITSVDYTF | TGTGCCAGCAGTGAAATTACGTCAGTCGACTACACCTTC
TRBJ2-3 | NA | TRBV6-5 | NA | CASSYSQRIRTDTQYF | TGTGCCAGCAGTTACTCGCAGCGAATCCGAACAGATACGCAGTATTTT
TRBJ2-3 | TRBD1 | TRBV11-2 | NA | CASSVHRGLPQYF | TGTGCCAGCAGCGTACACAGGGGGCTGCCGCAGTATTTT
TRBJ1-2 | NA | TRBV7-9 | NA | CASSFGQGSYGYTF | TGTGCCAGCAGCTTTGGCCAGGGGAGCTATGGCTACACCTTC
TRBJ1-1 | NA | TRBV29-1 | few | CSVDSEAFF | TGCAGCGTTGATTCTGAAGCTTTCTTT
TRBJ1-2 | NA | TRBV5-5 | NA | CASSPGGDYGYTF | TGTGCCAGCAGCCCAGGAGGAGACTATGGCTACACCTTC
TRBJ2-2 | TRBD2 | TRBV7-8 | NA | CASSPKSGSNTGELFF | TGTGCCAGCAGCCCGAAGAGCGGGAGTAACACCGGGGAGCTGTTTTTT
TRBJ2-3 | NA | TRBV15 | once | CATSGPGKTDTQYF | TGTGCCACCAGCGGACCGGGAAAGACAGATACGCAGTATTTT
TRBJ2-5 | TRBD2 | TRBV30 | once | CAWRRGLAGGFETQYF | TGTGCCTGGAGGCGGGGACTAGCGGGAGGGTTTGAGACCCAGTACTTC
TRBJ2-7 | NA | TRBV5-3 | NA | CASPRTALWQYF | TGTGCCAGTCCTCGGACAGCGCTCTGGCAGTACTTC
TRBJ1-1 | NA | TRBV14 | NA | CASSQVVNTEAFF | TGTGCCAGCAGCCAAGTAGTGAACACTGAAGCTTTCTTT
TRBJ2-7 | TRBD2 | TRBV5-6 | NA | CASSSWGLAGDEQYF | TGTGCCAGCAGCAGCTGGGGACTAGCGGGCGACGAGCAGTACTTC
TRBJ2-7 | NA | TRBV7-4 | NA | CASSFPVTYEQYF | TGTGCCAGCAGCTTCCCAGTTACCTACGAGCAGTACTTC
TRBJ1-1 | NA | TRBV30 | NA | CAWSYLAGGTEAFF | TGTGCCTGGAGCTACCTGGCGGGGGGCACTGAAGCTTTCTTT
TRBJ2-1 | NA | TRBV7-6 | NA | CASSLLGGEQFF | TGTGCCAGCAGCTTACTAGGGGGTGAGCAGTTCTTC
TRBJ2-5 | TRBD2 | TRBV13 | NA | CASRPGLLAGGPQETQYF | TGTGCCAGCAGGCCAGGTCTTCTAGCGGGAGGGCCCCAAGAGACCCAGTACTTC
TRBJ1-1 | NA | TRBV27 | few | CASSRGTEAFF | TGTGCCAGCAGTAGAGGCACTGAAGCTTTCTTT
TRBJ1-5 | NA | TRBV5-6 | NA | CASSLRGRDQPQHF | TGTGCCAGCAGCTTGAGAGGTCGGGATCAGCCCCAGCATTTT
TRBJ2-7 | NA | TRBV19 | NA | CASSTRAYSGEQYF | TGTGCCAGTAGTACCCGGGCATACTCGGGAGAGCAGTACTTC
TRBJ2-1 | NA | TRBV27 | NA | CASKEGRLDNEQFF | TGTGCCAGCAAAGAAGGCCGGCTGGACAATGAGCAGTTCTTC
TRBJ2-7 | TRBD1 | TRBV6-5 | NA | CASSSRGQGSYEQYF | TGTGCCAGCAGTTCCCGGGGACAGGGTTCCTACGAGCAGTACTTC
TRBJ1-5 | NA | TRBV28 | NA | CASSLAQADNQPQHF | TGTGCCAGCAGTTTAGCCCAAGCAGACAATCAGCCCCAGCATTTT
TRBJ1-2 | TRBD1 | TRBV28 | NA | CASSGRDSYGYTF | TGTGCCAGCAGTGGGCGGGACAGTTATGGCTACACCTTC
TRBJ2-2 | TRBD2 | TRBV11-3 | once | CASSLARGGIGELFF | TGTGCCAGCAGCTTAGCCCGGGGGGGTATCGGGGAGCTGTTTTTT
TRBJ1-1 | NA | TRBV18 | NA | CASSPNRTKNTEAFF | TGTGCCAGCTCACCGAACAGGACTAAGAACACTGAAGCTTTCTTT